The source of this T cell receptor (beta chain) is a study of cytomegalovirus exposure and HLA in healthy donors. On this clone itself: As yet, its antigen is unknown.

Primers: 60 Vbeta forward and 13 Jbeta reverse. In the original workflow: As a later analysis found, there were 60 million to 90 million unique TCR beta chains, of which around 9.9 million were shared. This table comes from immunoSEQ multiplex PCR, and its TCRdb copy is limited to in-frame clones, with some not included. That table supplies the V and J calls and clone size; D and trimming were determined from the DNA. The table includes about 69,000 clones, roughly 72% detected once. Per germline, CDR1 SEHNR and CDR2 FQNEAQ (reference sequence). CDR3 size: 14 residues. Trimming cost V 5 bases and J 1 base, with 11 bases left between them. Study findings and constraints: Later analysis associated a missense DCLRE1C variant with TCR beta V- and J-gene trimming. Presence/absence analysis assumed near-uniform sequencing depth across donors. In a later analysis, the majority of CMV-associated beta chains seemingly showed HLA restriction.

The sequence came from a woman aged 25 to 39 in good health and CMV-seropositive. The material sequenced was PBMCs. The chain uses TRBV7-9 and TRBJ1-1; D is unclear. The CDR3 DNA sequence: TGTGCCAGCAGCCCAGATTCACGGAACACTGAAGCTTTCTTT. Translating gives CASSPDSRNTEAFF.